This passage covers 26 T cell receptor beta chains from one sample sequenced in a study of blood T cells in healthy people across ages. A J-beta primer mix and a sample-barcoded 5' primer were used in a second PCR of about 7 to 11 cycles. TCRdb independently ran MiXCR on the 5' RACE reads; one entry per CDR3 protein. This table holds approximately 1,700,000 distinct CDR3 sequences, more than 35% found once. What was sequenced was blood. The source is a human donor in good health.

J is TRBJ2-7 and V is TRBV14; D remains unclear. The germline CDR1 and CDR2 sequences are SGHDN and FVKESK. The CDR3 loop spans 14 amino acids. V was clipped by 6 bases and J by 0 bases, with 12 bases between them. CDR3 sequence: CASSPLDTSYEQYF. CDR3 DNA sequence: TGTGCCAGCAGTCCCTTAGACACCTCCTACGAGCAGTACTTC.

This clonotype was seen a handful of times. The chain recombines TRBV20-1 with TRBJ1-2; TRBD1 matches at 8 bases. Germline CDR1 DFQATT, CDR2 SNEGSKA (reference sequence). The ends lost 6 bases at V and 6 bases at J; junction bases unmatched: 9. This CDR3 contains 13 residues. Here the CDR3 DNA reads TGCAGTGCCAGAATTCACAGGGGGGATGGCTACACCTTC. This translates into CSARIHRGDGYTF.

This clonotype was seen only a few times. The chain couples TRBV7-8 to TRBJ2-5, with D perhaps TRBD2 (5 bases). V was shortened by 3 bases and J by 5 bases, with 10 bases between the two germline ends. Germline V CDR1 and CDR2: SGHVS, FQNEAQ. The CDR3 has 13 amino acids. CDR3 coding DNA: TGTGCCAGCAGCTTTAGCGAGGCGGAGACCCAGTACTTC. Its translation: CASSFSEAETQYF.

This clonotype came up a few times. V gene TRBV28 combines with J gene TRBJ1-5; D is undetermined. Germline CDR1 MDHEN, CDR2 SYDVKM. The CDR3 runs to 15 residues. V shed 1 base and J shed 3 bases, with 10 bases lying between them. The CDR3 reads CASSLSGQPNQPQHF. DNA for the CDR3: TGTGCCAGCAGTTTATCAGGCCAGCCCAATCAGCCCCAGCATTTT.

This clonotype has just a few counts. The chain joins TRBV7-2 to TRBJ1-2; D might be TRBD1 (6 bases). The germline V and J ends were trimmed by 2 bases and 5 bases, with 18 bases remaining between them. The germline V gene has CDR1 SGHTA and CDR2 FQGNSA. This CDR3 is 16 amino acids long. CDR3 sequence reads: CASSLRLTGAIYGYTF. The CDR3 bases are TGTGCCAGCAGCTTAAGGTTGACAGGAGCCATTTATGGCTACACCTTC. The entire variable domain, with the rest obtained from reference TRBV7-2 and TRBJ1-2, is as follows: GAGVSQSPSNKVTEKGKDVELRCDPISGHTALYWYRQSLGQGLEFLIYFQGNSAPDKSGLPSDRFSAERTGGSVSTLTIQRTQQEDSAVYLCASSLRLTGAIYGYTFGSGTRLTVV.

This clonotype was seen more than once but under ten times. This chain links TRBV29-1 with TRBJ1-1, with D possibly being TRBD1 (6 bases). CDR1 and CDR2 from the germline V gene are SQVTM and ANQGSEA. The V and J ends lost 4 bases and 11 bases respectively, with 14 bases between them. CDR3 length: 11 residues. CDR3 amino acids: CSVVLGARAFF. CDR3 bases: TGCAGCGTTGTTTTGGGGGCCCGGGCTTTCTTT.

This clonotype was found a few times. V is TRBV5-1 and J is TRBJ2-7, with D possibly TRBD2 on 6 matching bases. CDR1 is SGHRS, CDR2 YFSETQ, per germline. Trimming pared 1 base from V and 3 bases from J, leaving 14 bases between. The CDR3 extends over 15 amino acids. The CDR3: CASSLNGGSLYEQYF. In nucleotides, the CDR3 is TGCGCCAGCAGCTTGAATGGAGGGAGCCTCTACGAGCAGTACTTC.

In this sample, this clonotype turned up a few times. The chain employs TRBV6-6 and TRBJ2-1, with 8 bases aligning to TRBD1. Germline V gene data show CDR1 as MNHNY and CDR2 as SVGAGI (reference sequence). With V trimmed by 1 base and J by 6 bases, 11 bases remained unmatched. The CDR3 contains 17 residues. This chain's CDR3 is CASSYWKADREVNEQFF. In DNA form, the CDR3 reads TGTGCCAGCAGTTACTGGAAGGCGGACAGGGAGGTCAATGAGCAGTTCTTC.

The V gene is TRBV24-1, the J gene TRBJ2-1, with 8 bases matching TRBD1. The CDR3 extends over 15 amino acids. The ends lost 3 bases at V and 3 bases at J; junction bases unmatched: 3. CDR1 KGHDR and CDR2 SFDVKD come from the germline V gene. CDR3 sequence reads: CATSDQQGGYNEQFF. DNA for the CDR3: TGTGCCACCAGTGATCAACAGGGGGGCTACAATGAGCAGTTCTTC.

CDR3 loop: CASSLGAGRTSPLHF. The CDR3 nucleotides are TGCGCCAGCAGCTTGGGTGCCGGGAGGACTTCACCCCTCCACTTT. The chain uses TRBV5-1 and TRBJ1-6; D remains unclear. The germline gives CDR1 SGHRS, CDR2 YFSETQ. The CDR3 extends over 15 amino acids. Trimming took 0 bases from V and 9 from J, leaving 13 bases between them.

The chain carries TRBV20-1 and TRBJ2-1; D ambiguous. The CDR3 spans 13 residues. Trimming took 0 bases from V and 6 from J, leaving 9 bases between them. Germline V gene lookup returns CDR1 DFQATT and CDR2 SNEGSKA (reference sequence). Here the CDR3 DNA reads TGCAGTGCTAGAGATCTCGGCGGCAATGAGCAGTTCTTC. Its protein product is CSARDLGGNEQFF.

The chain employs TRBV2 and TRBJ2-5; no firm D call. Germline lookup yields CDR1 SNHLY and CDR2 FYNNEI. The CDR3 runs to 11 residues. V lost 10 bases and J lost 5, with 11 bases in between. In DNA form, the CDR3 reads TGTGCCACCCGACTTGGGGAGACCCAGTACTTC. Its translation is CATRLGETQYF. The whole variable domain, filled in from reference TRBV2 and TRBJ2-5, reads EPEVTQTPSHQVTQMGQEVILRCVPISNHLYFYWYRQILGQKVEFLVSFYNNEISEKSEIFDDQFSVERPDGSNFTLKIRSTKLEDSAMYFCATRLGETQYFGPGTRLLVL.

In its sample, this clonotype was seen a few times. The chain links TRBV27 to TRBJ2-7, with 7 positions matching TRBD1. Trimming cost V 6 bases and J 1 base; bases outside gene matches: 3. Germline CDR1 and CDR2: MNHEY and SMNVEV (reference sequence). The CDR3 is 13 amino acids. CDR3 sequence (DNA): TGTGCCAGCAGCAAGACAGGGTCCTACGAGCAGTACTTC. Protein sequence: CASSKTGSYEQYF.

This clonotype was seen only a few times. A read error may explain this, as a much larger clone is one base away. This chain links TRBV24-1 with TRBJ2-3; D call uncertain. The V and J ends lost 0 bases and 4 bases respectively, with 7 bases between them. Germline CDR1 and CDR2: KGHDR and SFDVKD. The CDR3 contains 14 residues. CDR3 coding DNA: TGTGCCACCAGTGATTTGCGGCTCTCAGATACGCAGTATTTT. This gives the protein CATSDLRLSDTQYF.

The chain is built from TRBV29-1 and TRBJ1-4, with D tentatively TRBD1 (5 bases). The CDR3 has 14 residues. V was pared by 6 bases and J by 12 bases, with 23 bases between. The germline gives CDR1 SQVTM, CDR2 ANQGSEA. CDR3 sequence reads: CSVHSTGRGEELFF. The CDR3, as DNA: TGCAGCGTCCACTCCACCGGCCGGGGCGAAGAACTGTTTTTT.

The chain carries TRBV7-9 and TRBJ1-2, with TRBD1 as a possible D gene (5 bases). This CDR3 is 15 amino acids long. Trimming shortened V by 4 bases and J by 2 bases, and 14 bases separated the two germline ends. The germline V gene encodes CDR1 SEHNR and CDR2 FQNEAQ (reference sequence). The DNA of the CDR3 is TGTGCCAGCAGCTCCGATTTACAGGAGAACTATGGCTACACCTTC. Protein product: CASSSDLQENYGYTF.

This clonotype appeared a single time. The V and J genes are TRBV20-1 and TRBJ1-1; a weak D match, TRBD1 (5 bases). The CDR3 runs 16 residues. In germline, CDR1 is DFQATT, CDR2 SNEGSKA (reference sequence). Trimming pared 7 bases from V and 2 bases from J, leaving 23 bases between. The CDR3 sequence: CSDLPMGGGKNTEAFF. The CDR3 region has the DNA TGCAGTGATTTACCCATGGGGGGAGGGAAAAACACTGAAGCTTTCTTT.

This clonotype appeared a few times. The CDR3: CSARGLTSGELGNMQYF. The CDR3 DNA follows: TGCAGTGCTAGAGGCCTGACTAGCGGGGAGCTCGGGAATATGCAGTATTTT. The chain recombines TRBV20-1 with TRBJ2-3; 11 nucleotides match TRBD2. V trimming: 1 base; J trimming: 11 bases; junction bases outside the gene matches: 17. This CDR3 is built from 17 residues. Germline CDR1 DFQATT, CDR2 SNEGSKA (reference sequence).

The chain carries TRBV4-3 and TRBJ2-3; a weak D match, TRBD2 (5 bases). The CDR3 covers 15 residues. V was trimmed by 4 bases and J by 2 bases, leaving 13 bases between them. Germline V lookup: CDR1 LGHNA, CDR2 YSLEER. CDR3 sequence: CASSLGLRDTDTQYF. CDR3 DNA: TGCGCCAGCAGCCTGGGGTTGAGGGACACAGATACGCAGTATTTT.

The chain couples TRBV27 to TRBJ1-1; a possible D gene is TRBD1 (6 bases). The V gene's germline CDR1 is MNHEY and CDR2 SMNVEV (reference sequence). The CDR3 sequence is 13 residues long. V lost 4 bases, J lost 8 bases, and 14 bases lay in between. CDR3 sequence: CASSSPWGREAFF. The CDR3 DNA reads TGTGCCAGCAGTTCCCCCTGGGGGCGAGAAGCTTTCTTT.

This clonotype has a handful of counts. The genes are TRBV7-2 and TRBJ2-3, with 8 nucleotides matching TRBD1. The junction had 10 bases not matched to a gene; V was cut back by 5 bases and J by 3 bases. Germline V gives CDR1 SGHTA, CDR2 FQGNSA. There are 16 residues in the CDR3. CDR3 residues: CASSPERTGRTDTQYF. Written as DNA, the CDR3 is TGTGCCAGCAGCCCGGAACGGACAGGGCGGACAGATACGCAGTATTTT.

There are a few counts of this clonotype. The gene calls are TRBV11-3 and TRBJ2-5; 8 nucleotides match TRBD2. The DNA matches TRBJ2-7 better at its end, which makes the J call doubtful. Looked up from germline, CDR1 is SGHNT and CDR2 is YENEEA. CDR3 length: 15 amino acids. The CDR3 sequence: CASSITGLAVYEQYF. In DNA, the CDR3 is TGTGCCAGCAGCATTACCGGACTAGCTGTATACGAGCAGTACTTC.

This clonotype was seen more than once but under ten times. This chain uses TRBV12-3 or TRBV12-4 with TRBJ2-7; TRBD2 matches 9 bases. Unmatched junction bases numbered 16, after V lost 5 bases and J lost 2 bases. The CDR3 length is 18 residues. The CDR3 DNA sequence: TGTGCCAGCAGTCCCGCCTGGTTAGCGGGGGCCGATCCCTACGAGCAGTACTTC. This encodes CASSPAWLAGADPYEQYF.

In its sample, this clonotype was seen a few times. This chain uses TRBV4-1 with TRBJ2-5, with D perhaps matching TRBD1 or TRBD2 (5 bases each). From germline, CDR1 is MGHRA and CDR2 YSYEKL. The CDR3 loop spans 15 amino acids. V gave up 4 bases and J gave up 6 bases, with 18 bases separating them. In nucleotides, the CDR3 is TGCGCCAGCAGCCCGTTCGCGGCTAGGGGACAGACCCAGTACTTC. Translating gives CASSPFAARGQTQYF.

This clonotype has ten or more counts. Compared with germline, one end of the junction differs, possibly owing to a read error. This chain connects TRBV5-1 to TRBJ2-1, with a tentative D call TRBD1 (6 bases). This CDR3 spans 16 amino acids. CDR1 is SGHRS, CDR2 YFSETQ, per germline. CDR3 protein: CASSLAGQGSYNEQFF. The CDR3 region has the DNA TGTGCCAGCAGCTTGGCCGGGCAGGGGTCCTACAATGAGCAGTTCTTC.

This clonotype has just a few counts. This rearrangement joins TRBV4-1 to TRBJ1-4; D call uncertain. Germline V gene data show CDR1 as MGHRA and CDR2 as YSYEKL. The CDR3 loop spans 16 amino acids. Trimming took off 1 base at V and 7 bases at J, with 16 bases between the two ends. The CDR3 sequence: CASSQVAGPAREKLFF. As DNA, the CDR3 is TGCGCCAGCAGCCAAGTAGCCGGGCCGGCTCGTGAAAAACTGTTTTTT.